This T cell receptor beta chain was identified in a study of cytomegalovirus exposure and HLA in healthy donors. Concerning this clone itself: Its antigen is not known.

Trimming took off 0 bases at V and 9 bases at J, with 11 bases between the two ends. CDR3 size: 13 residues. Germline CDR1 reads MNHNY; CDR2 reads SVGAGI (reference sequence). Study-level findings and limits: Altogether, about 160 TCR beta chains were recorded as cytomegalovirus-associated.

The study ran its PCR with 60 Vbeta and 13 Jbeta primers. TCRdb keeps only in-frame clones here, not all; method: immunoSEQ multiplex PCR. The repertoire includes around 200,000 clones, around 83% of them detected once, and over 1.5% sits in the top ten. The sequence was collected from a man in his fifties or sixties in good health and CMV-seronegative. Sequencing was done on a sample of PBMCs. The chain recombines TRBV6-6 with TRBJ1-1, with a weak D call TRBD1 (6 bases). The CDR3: CASSYSRTDKAFF. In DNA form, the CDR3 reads TGTGCCAGCAGTTACTCGAGGACAGACAAAGCTTTCTTT.